Below are 15 T cell receptor beta chains sequenced from a single sample in a study of glioma-infiltrating T cells after dendritic cell vaccination. Sample time point: after dendritic cell vaccination, including at tumor progression/relapse. This table comes from immunoSEQ multiplex PCR, and its TCRdb copy is limited to in-frame clones, with some not included. Of roughly 62,000 clones detected, around 83% appear once; the ten largest clones hold 15% to 18%. The sequencing here drew on blood, taken after dendritic cell vaccination. The source of these receptors is a human donor with glioblastoma.

The chain couples TRBV14 to TRBJ2-5; 9 positions match TRBD2. The V and J ends lost 1 base and 5 bases, in that order; junction bases with no gene match: 5. This CDR3 has 15 residues. Germline V gene lookup returns CDR1 SGHDN and CDR2 FVKESK. Here the CDR3 DNA reads TGTGCCAGCAGCCAAGCCAGCGGGGGGTACGAGACCCAGTACTTC. Translating it yields CASSQASGGYETQYF. Full variable domain (outside the CDR3, taken from reference TRBV14 and TRBJ2-5): EAGVTQFPSHSVIEKGQTVTLRCDPISGHDNLYWYRRVMGKEIKFLLHFVKESKQDESGMPNNRFLAERTGGTYSTLKVQPAELEDSGVYFCASSQASGGYETQYFGPGTRLLVL.

This clone was counted a few times. The chain carries TRBV4-2 and TRBJ1-4, with TRBD1 matching over 8 bases. The germline V gene has CDR1 LGHNA and CDR2 YNFKEQ. V shed 2 bases and J 5 bases; nucleotides not matched to a gene: 13. The CDR3 has 18 amino acids. CDR3 sequence (DNA): TGTGCCAGCAGCCAACCTGAGGACAGGGAGGTTGGGAATGAAAAACTGTTTTTT. This sequence encodes CASSQPEDREVGNEKLFF.

The chain uses TRBV7-9 and TRBJ1-2, with unresolved D. From germline, CDR1 is SEHNR and CDR2 FQNEAQ (reference sequence). Trimming left V 2 bases short and J 9 bases short, with 22 bases between. CDR3 length: 16 amino acids. CDR3 loop: CASSLTFSRGPRSYTF. Written as DNA, the CDR3 is TGTGCCAGCAGCTTAACGTTCTCGAGAGGGCCCAGGAGCTACACCTTC.

In this sample, this clone turned up once. This chain joins TRBV5-1 and TRBJ2-3, with TRBD1 matching over 7 bases. Germline V CDR1 and CDR2: SGHRS, YFSETQ. Germline trimming cut 0 bases from V and 3 bases from J; bases unmatched to any gene: 4. The CDR3 totals 15 residues. CDR3 loop: CASSLDRGTTDTQYF. As DNA, the CDR3 is TGCGCCAGCAGCTTGGACAGGGGAACGACAGATACGCAGTATTTT.

This rearrangement joins TRBV7-9 to TRBJ1-2; 9 nucleotides align to TRBD1. Germline loops: CDR1 SEHNR, CDR2 FQNEAQ (reference sequence). Trimming at V came to 6 bases and at J to 3 bases, leaving 20 bases not matched to a gene. The CDR3 totals 19 residues. In DNA form, the CDR3 reads TGTGCCAGCAGGCTAACCCCGGGACAGGGAAAGGAGAGGCACTATGGCTACACCTTC. Amino acids: CASRLTPGQGKERHYGYTF.

This clone was observed a handful of times. The rearrangement links TRBV2 to TRBJ1-4; a weak D match, TRBD1 (5 bases). V dropped 6 bases and J dropped 2 bases, with 10 bases sitting between them. Germline V lookup: CDR1 SNHLY, CDR2 FYNNEI. CDR3 length equals 14 residues. Written as DNA, the CDR3 is TGTGCCAGCAGCCCGGGACTGACTAATGAAAAACTGTTTTTT. Translation gives CASSPGLTNEKLFF.

The chain uses TRBV6-5 and TRBJ1-2, with 7 bases identical to TRBD1. The V gene end was trimmed by 10 bases and the J gene end by 7 bases; junction bases not matched to a gene: 9. The CDR3 contains 12 residues. Germline V lookup: CDR1 MNHEY, CDR2 SVGAGI. CDR3 DNA sequence: TGTGCCACCCAGACAGGGTCGAGTGGCTACACCTTC. Encoded protein: CATQTGSSGYTF.

This rearrangement joins TRBV4-2 to TRBJ2-3; 9 bases agree with TRBD2. The CDR3 is made up of 17 amino acids. Looked up from germline, CDR1 is LGHNA and CDR2 is YNFKEQ. With 0 bases clipped from V and 2 bases from J, the junction kept 6 bases outside the gene matches. CDR3 protein: CASSQDPTSGYTDTQYF. CDR3 DNA sequence: TGTGCCAGCAGCCAAGACCCGACTAGCGGATACACAGATACGCAGTATTTT.

The chain carries TRBV27 and TRBJ2-1; D is perhaps TRBD1 (6 bases). The CDR3 is made up of 15 amino acids. V was clipped by 7 bases and J by 8 bases, with 21 bases between them. Germline lookup yields CDR1 MNHEY and CDR2 SMNVEV (reference sequence). The CDR3 coding sequence is TGTGCCAGCAACCCCCGGGACATACTGGGGGATGAGCAGTTCTTC. Translating it yields CASNPRDILGDEQFF.

This chain connects TRBV6-5 to TRBJ1-1; a weak D match, TRBD1 (5 bases). This CDR3 is built from 14 residues. Germline CDR1 and CDR2: MNHEY and SVGAGI. The V end was cut by 2 bases, the J end by 9 bases, with 16 bases between. CDR3 amino acids: CASSYVGVGVQAFF. CDR3 bases: TGTGCCAGCAGTTACGTAGGGGTAGGAGTCCAAGCTTTCTTT.

This rearrangement joins TRBV7-2 to TRBJ1-4; 7 bases fit TRBD1. The CDR3 is 18 amino acids. Germline CDR1 and CDR2: SGHTA and FQGNSA. Losses at the gene ends were 5 bases for V and 3 bases for J; bases not matched to a gene: 15. CDR3 region: CASSPSGGFRTANEKLFF. DNA for the CDR3: TGTGCCAGCAGCCCTTCAGGGGGTTTTCGAACGGCTAATGAAAAACTGTTTTTT.

The chain joins TRBV7-6 to TRBJ2-2; 8 bases are a match to TRBD2. The V segment lost 5 bases and the J segment 5 bases; nucleotides outside the gene matches: 7. From germline, CDR1 is SGHVS and CDR2 FNYEAQ. This CDR3 contains 15 residues. The CDR3 loop reads CASSTGTSGTGELFF. The CDR3 bases are TGTGCCAGCAGCACCGGGACTAGTGGAACCGGGGAGCTGTTTTTT. Filled out from reference TRBV7-6 and TRBJ2-2, the complete variable domain reads GAGVSQSPRYKVTKRGQDVALRCDPISGHVSLYWYRQALGQGPEFLTYFNYEAQQDKSGLPNDRFSAERPEGSISTLTIQRTEQRDSAMYRCASSTGTSGTGELFFGEGSRLTVL.

The rearrangement links TRBV10-1 to TRBJ2-3, with unresolved D. The CDR3 has 15 amino acids. Trimming stripped 0 bases from V and 3 bases from J, with 10 bases between. CDR1 WNHNN and CDR2 SYGVQD come from the germline V gene (reference sequence). The CDR3 sequence: CASSESQDGTDTQYF. Written as DNA, the CDR3 is TGCGCCAGCAGTGAGTCGCAGGATGGGACAGATACGCAGTATTTT.

The J gene is TRBJ1-3, the V gene TRBV2, with D maybe TRBD1 (5 bases). The CDR3 is 14 residues long. Per germline, CDR1 SNHLY and CDR2 FYNNEI. The V and J ends lost 4 bases and 3 bases respectively, with 10 bases between them. The CDR3 bases are TGTGCCAGCAGTGTGCAGGGCGGTGGAAACACCATATATTTT. This translates into CASSVQGGGNTIYF.

This chain joins TRBV19 and TRBJ2-5; 10 bases are a match to TRBD2. The trim removed 3 bases at V and 4 bases at J, leaving 8 bases unmatched. The CDR3 sequence is 16 residues long. Germline V gene data show CDR1 as LNHDA and CDR2 as SQIVND (reference sequence). The chain's CDR3 is CASSMVAGGAGETQYF. CDR3 nucleotides: TGTGCCAGTAGTATGGTAGCGGGGGGCGCGGGAGAGACCCAGTACTTC.